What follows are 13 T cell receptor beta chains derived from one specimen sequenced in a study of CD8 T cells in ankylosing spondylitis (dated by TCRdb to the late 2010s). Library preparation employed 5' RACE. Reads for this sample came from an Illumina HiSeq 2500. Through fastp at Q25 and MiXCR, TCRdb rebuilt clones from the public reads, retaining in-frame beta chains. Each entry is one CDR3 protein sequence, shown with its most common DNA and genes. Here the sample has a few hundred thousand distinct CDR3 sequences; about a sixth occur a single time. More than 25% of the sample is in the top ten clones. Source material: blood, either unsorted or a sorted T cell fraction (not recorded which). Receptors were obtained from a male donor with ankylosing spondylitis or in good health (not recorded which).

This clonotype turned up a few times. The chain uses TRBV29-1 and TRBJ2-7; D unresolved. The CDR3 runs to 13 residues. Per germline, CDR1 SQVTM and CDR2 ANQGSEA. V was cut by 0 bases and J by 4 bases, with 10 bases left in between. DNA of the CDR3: TGCAGCGTTGAAGACGGGCATGATTACGAGCAGTACTTC. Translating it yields CSVEDGHDYEQYF.

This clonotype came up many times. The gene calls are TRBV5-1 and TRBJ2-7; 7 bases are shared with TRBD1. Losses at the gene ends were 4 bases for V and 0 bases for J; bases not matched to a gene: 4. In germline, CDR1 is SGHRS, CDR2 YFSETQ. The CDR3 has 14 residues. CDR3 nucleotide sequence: TGCGCCAGCAGCCAGACAGGGCGCTCCTACGAGCAGTACTTC. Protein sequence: CASSQTGRSYEQYF.

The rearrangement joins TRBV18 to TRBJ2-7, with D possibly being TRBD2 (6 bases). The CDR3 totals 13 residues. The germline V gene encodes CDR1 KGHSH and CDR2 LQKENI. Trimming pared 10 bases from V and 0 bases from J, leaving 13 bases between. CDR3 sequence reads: CATADGSSYEQYF. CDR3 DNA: TGTGCCACCGCCGACGGGAGCTCCTACGAGCAGTACTTC. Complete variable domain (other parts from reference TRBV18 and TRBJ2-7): NAGVMQNPRHLVRRRGQEARLRCSPMKGHSHVYWYRQLPEEGLKFMVYLQKENIIDESGMPKERFSAEFPKEGPSILRIQQVVRGDSAAYFCATADGSSYEQYFGPGTRLTVT.

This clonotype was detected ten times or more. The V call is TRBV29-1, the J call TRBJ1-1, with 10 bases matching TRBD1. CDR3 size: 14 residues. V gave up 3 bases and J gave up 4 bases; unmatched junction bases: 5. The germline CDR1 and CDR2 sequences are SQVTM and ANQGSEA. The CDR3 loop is CSVDRDRGITEAFF. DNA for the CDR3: TGCAGCGTTGACCGGGACAGGGGTATCACTGAAGCTTTCTTT.

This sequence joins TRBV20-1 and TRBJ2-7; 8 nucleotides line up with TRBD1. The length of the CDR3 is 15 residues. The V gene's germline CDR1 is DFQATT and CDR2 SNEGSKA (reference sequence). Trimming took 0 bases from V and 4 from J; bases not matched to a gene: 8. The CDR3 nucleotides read TGCAGTGCTAGAGATGTGGCGAGACAGGGGTACGAGCAGTACTTC. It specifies CSARDVARQGYEQYF.

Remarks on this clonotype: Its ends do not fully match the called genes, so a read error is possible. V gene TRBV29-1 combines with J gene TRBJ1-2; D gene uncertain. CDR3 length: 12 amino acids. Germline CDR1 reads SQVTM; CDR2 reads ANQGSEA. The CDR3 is CSVVLDNYGYPF. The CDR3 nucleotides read TGCAGCGTTGTCCTAGACAACTATGGCTACCCCTTC.

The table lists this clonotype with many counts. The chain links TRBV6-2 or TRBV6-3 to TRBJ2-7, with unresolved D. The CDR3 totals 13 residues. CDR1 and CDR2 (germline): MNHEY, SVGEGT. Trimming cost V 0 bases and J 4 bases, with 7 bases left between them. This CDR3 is CASSYSARYEQYF. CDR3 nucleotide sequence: TGTGCCAGCAGTTACTCGGCCAGATACGAGCAGTACTTC.

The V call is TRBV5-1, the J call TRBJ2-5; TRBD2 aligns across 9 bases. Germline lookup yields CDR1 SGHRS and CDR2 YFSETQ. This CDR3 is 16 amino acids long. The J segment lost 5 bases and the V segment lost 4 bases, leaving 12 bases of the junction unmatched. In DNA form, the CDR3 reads TGCGCCAGCAGCGCCCGTTGGCGGGAGGGCCTGGAGACCCAGTACTTC. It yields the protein CASSARWREGLETQYF.

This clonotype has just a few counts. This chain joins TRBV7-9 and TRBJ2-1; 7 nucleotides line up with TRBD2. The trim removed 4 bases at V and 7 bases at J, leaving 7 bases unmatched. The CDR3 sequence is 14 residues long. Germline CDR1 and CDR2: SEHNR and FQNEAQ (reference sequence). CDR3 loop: CASSSPGGKNEQFF. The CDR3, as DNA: TGTGCCAGCAGCTCACCGGGGGGAAAGAATGAGCAGTTCTTC. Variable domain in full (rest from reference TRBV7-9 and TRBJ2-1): DTGVSQNPRHKITKRGQNVTFRCDPISEHNRLYWYRQTLGQGPEFLTYFQNEAQLEKSRLLSDRFSAERPKGSFSTLEIQRTEQGDSAMYLCASSSPGGKNEQFFGPGTRLTVL.

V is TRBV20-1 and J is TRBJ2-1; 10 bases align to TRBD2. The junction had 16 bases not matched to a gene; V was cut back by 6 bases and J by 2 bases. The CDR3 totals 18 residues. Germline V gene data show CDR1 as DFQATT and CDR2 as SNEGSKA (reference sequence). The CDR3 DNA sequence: TGCAGTGCCCCACCCCCTCTTAGCGGGAGGCTCCCCTACAATGAGCAGTTCTTC. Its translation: CSAPPPLSGRLPYNEQFF.

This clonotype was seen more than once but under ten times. The CDR3: CASTEGRYREQYF. The CDR3 bases are TGTGCCAGCACGGAGGGTCGTTACAGGGAGCAGTACTTC. The V gene is TRBV6-1, the J gene TRBJ2-7, with D maybe TRBD2 (6 bases). CDR3 length: 13 residues. The V end was cut by 7 bases, the J end by 7 bases, with 17 bases between. Looked up from germline, CDR1 is MNHNS and CDR2 is SASEGT.

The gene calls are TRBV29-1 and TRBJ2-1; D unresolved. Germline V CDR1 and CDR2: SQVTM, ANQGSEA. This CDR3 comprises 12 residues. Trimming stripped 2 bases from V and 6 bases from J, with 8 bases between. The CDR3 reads CSVEQFTNEQFF. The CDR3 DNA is TGCAGCGTTGAACAGTTTACCAATGAGCAGTTCTTC.

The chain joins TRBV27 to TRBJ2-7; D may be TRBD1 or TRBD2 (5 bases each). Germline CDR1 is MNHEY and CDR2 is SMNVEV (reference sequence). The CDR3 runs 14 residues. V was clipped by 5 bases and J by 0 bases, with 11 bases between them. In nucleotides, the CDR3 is TGTGCCAGCAGTGGCCGGGACCGCTCCTACGAGCAGTACTTC. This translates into CASSGRDRSYEQYF.